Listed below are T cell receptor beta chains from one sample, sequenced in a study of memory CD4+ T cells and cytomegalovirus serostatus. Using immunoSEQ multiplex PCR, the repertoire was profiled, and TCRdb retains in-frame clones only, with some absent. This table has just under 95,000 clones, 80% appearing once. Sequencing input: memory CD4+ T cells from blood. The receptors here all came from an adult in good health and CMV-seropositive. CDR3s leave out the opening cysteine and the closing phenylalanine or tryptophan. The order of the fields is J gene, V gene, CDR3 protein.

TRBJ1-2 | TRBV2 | ASSAQWNYGYT
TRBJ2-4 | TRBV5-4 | ASSGAGHWL
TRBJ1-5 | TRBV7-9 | ASSLGQGSQPQH
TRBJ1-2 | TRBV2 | ASSAQTGGHGGYT
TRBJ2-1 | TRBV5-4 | ASSRGLAGYNEQF
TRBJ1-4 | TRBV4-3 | ASSQDYGTGVEKLF
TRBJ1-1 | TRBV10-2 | ASSEFKGPEAF
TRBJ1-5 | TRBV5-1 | ASSSLGGQDQPQH
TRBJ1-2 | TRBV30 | AWRGTSASGYT
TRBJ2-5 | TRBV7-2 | ASSLVYRDETQY
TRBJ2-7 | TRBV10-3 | AIRNSDEQY
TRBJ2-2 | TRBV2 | ASRLQDGELF
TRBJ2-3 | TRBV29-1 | SVAGRVTDTQY
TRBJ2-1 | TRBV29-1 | SVAAGGNEQF
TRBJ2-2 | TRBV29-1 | SVEGQGSNTGELF
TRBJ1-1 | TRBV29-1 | SVVLTGRDTEAF
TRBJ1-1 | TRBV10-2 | ASIGQTNTEAF
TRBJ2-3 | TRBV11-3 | ASTGARTEGDTQY
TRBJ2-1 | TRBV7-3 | ASSPGLAVYNEQF
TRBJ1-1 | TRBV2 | ASTIQGLNTEAF
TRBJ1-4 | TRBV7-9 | ASSFGRIEKLF
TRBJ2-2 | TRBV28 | ASSSRDRGQTLSNTGELF
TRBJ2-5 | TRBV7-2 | ASSFGGQETQY
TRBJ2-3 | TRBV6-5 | ASSTGTGADTQY
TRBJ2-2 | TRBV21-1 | ASSKAERGATGELF
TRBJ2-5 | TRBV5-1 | ASSLQAGEETQY
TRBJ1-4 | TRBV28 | ASSLARDTYNEKLF
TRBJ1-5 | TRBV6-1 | ASILGTAGNQPQH
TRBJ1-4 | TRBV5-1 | ASSPGLGVEKLF
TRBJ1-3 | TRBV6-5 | ASSYSGSTSGNTIY
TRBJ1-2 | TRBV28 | ASRDETFYGYT
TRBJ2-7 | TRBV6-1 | ASSRFGDLTYEQY
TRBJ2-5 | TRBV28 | ASSWRGETQY
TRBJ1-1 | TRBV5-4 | ASTTRGGTNTEAF
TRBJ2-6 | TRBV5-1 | ASSPQGPSGANVLT
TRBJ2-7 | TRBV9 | ASSVVRPDHGSYEQY
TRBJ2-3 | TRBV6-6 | ASSYDRGLSTDTQY
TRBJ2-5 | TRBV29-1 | SVDVVGGSAQETQY
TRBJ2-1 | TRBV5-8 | ASSPGTSPESNEQF
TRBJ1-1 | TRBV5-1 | ASSLNDNSLNLGTEAF
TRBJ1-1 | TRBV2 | ASSDEQGWTEAF
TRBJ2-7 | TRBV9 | ASSVTLRDEQY
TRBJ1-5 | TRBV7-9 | ASSRVRGQPQH
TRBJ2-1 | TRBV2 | ASREGIDEQF
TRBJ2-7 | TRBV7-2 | ASSLAGDYLYEQY
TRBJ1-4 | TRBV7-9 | ASSLSRGGEKLF
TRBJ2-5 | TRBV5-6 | ASSTVTSRETQY
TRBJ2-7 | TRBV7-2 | ASSLTSGSYEQY
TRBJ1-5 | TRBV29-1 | SVGQDPYQPQH
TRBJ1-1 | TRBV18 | ASSPFGQGTEAF
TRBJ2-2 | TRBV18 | ASSPPSAGSAGELF
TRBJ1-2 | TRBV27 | ASSFQGAWNGYT
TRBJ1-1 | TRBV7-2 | ASSSQGITEAF
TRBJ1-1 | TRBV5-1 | ASSLSQNTEAF
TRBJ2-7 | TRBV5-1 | ASSFGTEKYEQY